This T cell receptor beta chain was profiled in a study of cytomegalovirus exposure and HLA in healthy donors. Study-level background: The same platform was used for the 110 or so validation repertoires and the 600 to 850 first-cohort repertoires, a later analysis reported.

The method was immunoSEQ multiplex PCR; TCRdb's version includes in-frame clones alone and lacks a portion of them. Of 110,000 or so clones in the sample, about 84% were seen once. V dropped 0 bases and J dropped 8; count of bases not matched to a gene: 6. Germline V CDR1 and CDR2: MGHRA, YSYEKL. The CDR3 totals 16 residues. The sequence derives from a woman aged 25 to 39 in good health and CMV-seronegative. The chain carries TRBV4-1 and TRBJ1-4; 10 positions match TRBD1. The sequenced sample consisted of PBMCs. CDR3: CASSQDRGTGVEKLFF. CDR3 sequence (DNA): TGCGCCAGCAGCCAAGATAGAGGGACAGGGGTGGAAAAACTGTTTTTT.